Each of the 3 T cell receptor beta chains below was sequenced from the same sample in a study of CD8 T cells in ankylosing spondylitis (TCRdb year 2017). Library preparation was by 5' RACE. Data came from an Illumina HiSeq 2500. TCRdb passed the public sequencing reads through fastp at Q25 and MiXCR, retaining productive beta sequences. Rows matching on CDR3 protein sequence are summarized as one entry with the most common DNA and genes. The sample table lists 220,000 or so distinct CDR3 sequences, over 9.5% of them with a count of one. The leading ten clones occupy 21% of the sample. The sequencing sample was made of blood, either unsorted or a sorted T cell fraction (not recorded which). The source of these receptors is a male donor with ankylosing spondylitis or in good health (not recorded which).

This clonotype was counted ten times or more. The CDR3 loop reads CASSPGYLAKNIQYF. CDR3 DNA sequence: TGTGCCAGCAGCCCTGGATACCTAGCCAAAAACATTCAGTACTTC. This rearrangement joins TRBV5-6 to TRBJ2-4; D gene ambiguous. The CDR3 loop spans 15 amino acids. Germline values: CDR1 SGHDT, CDR2 YYEEEE. The V end was cut by 4 bases, the J end by 0 bases, with 11 bases between.

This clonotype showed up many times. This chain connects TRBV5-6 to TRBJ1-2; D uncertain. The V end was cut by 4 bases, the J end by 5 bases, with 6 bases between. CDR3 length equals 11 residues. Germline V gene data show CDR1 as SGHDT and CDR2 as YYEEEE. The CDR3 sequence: CASSDLYGYTF. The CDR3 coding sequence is TGTGCCAGCAGCGACTTATATGGCTACACCTTC. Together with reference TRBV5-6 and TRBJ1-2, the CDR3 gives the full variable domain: DAGVTQSPTHLIKTRGQQVTLRCSPKSGHDTVSWYQQALGQGPQFIFQYYEEEERQRGNFPDRFSGHQFPNYSSELNVNALLLGDSALYLCASSDLYGYTFGSGTRLTVV.

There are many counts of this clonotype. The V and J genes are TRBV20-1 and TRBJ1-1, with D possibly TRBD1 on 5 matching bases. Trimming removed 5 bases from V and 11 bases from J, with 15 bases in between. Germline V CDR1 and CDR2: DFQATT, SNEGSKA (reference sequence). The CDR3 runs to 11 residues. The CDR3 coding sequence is TGCAGTGCTTTCCAGGGTCGGTGGGCTTTCTTT. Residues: CSAFQGRWAFF.